The present T cell receptor (beta chain) was sequenced within a study of early T cells in non-severe SARS-CoV-2 infection. Study overall: The input, bulk RNA from unsorted whole blood, was sequenced, and chains were unpaired. General study points: The matching step, a VDJdb search, favored anti-spike CD8 responses and missed private and CD4 specificities.

Tagging with unique molecular identifiers was applied to individual cDNA molecules. TCRdb processed the 5' RACE reads anew with MiXCR; each CDR3 protein has one entry. The sample contains approximately 50,000 distinct CDR3 sequences, 11% of which appear only once. The CDR3 contains 14 residues. Germline V CDR1 and CDR2: MRHNA, SNTAGT. V shed 4 bases and J shed 2 bases, with 10 bases lying between them. This clonotype was detected a few times. What it recognizes is unknown. Source material: whole blood. J is TRBJ2-3 and V is TRBV6-4; D remains ambiguous. The receptor was derived from an adult who was a healthcare worker with PCR-confirmed SARS-CoV-2 infection or an uninfected control (not recorded which). CDR3 protein: CASSVEVYTDTQYF. The DNA of the CDR3 is TGTGCCAGCAGTGTAGAGGTCTACACAGATACGCAGTATTTT.